A selection of T cell receptor beta chains follows, all from one sample in a study of blood T cells in healthy people across ages. TCRdb fed the 5' RACE reads into MiXCR, producing one record per CDR3 protein. The repertoire holds just under 900,000 distinct CDR3 sequences, 29% seen once, with 15% to 20% in the top ten. Sequenced: blood. Every receptor here comes from a woman older than 75 in good health. The conserved cysteine and the conserved F or W are not part of the CDR3 here. Fields, in order: V gene, CDR3 protein.

>TRBV4-1
ASSQGTNPLSGANVLT
>TRBV7-9
ASSLRDTKGDYGYT
>TRBV30
AWSVGQGYNEQF
>TRBV12-5
ASGRTGGQETQY
>TRBV14
ASSHRVGGRYT
>TRBV28
ASSSAGTGGSDGYT
>TRBV7-2
VSSQDRVGEQY
>TRBV14
ASSQQGRTNEKLF
>TRBV25-1
ASSGDRVNEQF
>TRBV5-5
ASSPNQVDRDFSPLH
>TRBV6-2/TRBV6-3
ASRAYVGYT
>TRBV25-1
ASRVENIQY
>TRBV5-4
ASSWGAGTSHTQTQY
>TRBV20-1
SARLTGGQETQY
>TRBV12-3/TRBV12-4
ASGQGRETQY
>TRBV24-1
ATSDAGGTFEQY
>TRBV20-1
SARDMASADTQY
>TRBV3-1
ASSQEATGRNYGYT
>TRBV20-1
SARRSGGVDTQY
>TRBV28
ASILTTGGTYNEQF
>TRBV20-1
SASGSAGGPYEQY
>TRBV5-1
ASSLELRGTGELF
>TRBV2
ASSGRDRNTEAF
>TRBV7-2
ASSFPFSKTQY
>TRBV7-3
ASSPRGGASYNEQF
>TRBV5-1
ASSPDQETQY
>TRBV12-3/TRBV12-4
ASSPVILRAEQY
>TRBV2
ASRMGGTGNEQY
>TRBV12-3/TRBV12-4
ASSHTQGPQDSGANVLT
>TRBV20-1
SARASGLGSTDTQY
>TRBV7-8
ASSSEFANTGELF
>TRBV5-1
ASSLRTGDQFEVTEAF
>TRBV7-2
ASSLGPGPGGYEQY
>TRBV7-2
ASSLGLGCT
>TRBV15
ATSRDGDSSYEQY
>TRBV5-1
ASRGSIATDTQY
>TRBV18
ASSPPGLPNTEAF
>TRBV28
ASTPRLEQY
>TRBV14
ASSRTGTGAEQY
>TRBV12-3/TRBV12-4
ASSLDLRGVSNEQF
>TRBV12-3/TRBV12-4
ASSLAGLTAGKLF
>TRBV7-9
ASLDRDGNTEAF
>TRBV4-1
ASSQVEGATNEKLF
>TRBV27
ASSLRGSKGGYT
>TRBV18
ASSPGVQEIQY
>TRBV9
AGSVSPGRGTGTYEQY
>TRBV20-1
SAPQGGSYNEQF
>TRBV14
ASSQDWKTNTEAF
>TRBV7-2
ASSSPMGGPDSPLH
>TRBV6-5
ASSRQDREGYEQY
>TRBV7-9
ASSNREAGYT
>TRBV7-3
ASTLGSGEQETQY